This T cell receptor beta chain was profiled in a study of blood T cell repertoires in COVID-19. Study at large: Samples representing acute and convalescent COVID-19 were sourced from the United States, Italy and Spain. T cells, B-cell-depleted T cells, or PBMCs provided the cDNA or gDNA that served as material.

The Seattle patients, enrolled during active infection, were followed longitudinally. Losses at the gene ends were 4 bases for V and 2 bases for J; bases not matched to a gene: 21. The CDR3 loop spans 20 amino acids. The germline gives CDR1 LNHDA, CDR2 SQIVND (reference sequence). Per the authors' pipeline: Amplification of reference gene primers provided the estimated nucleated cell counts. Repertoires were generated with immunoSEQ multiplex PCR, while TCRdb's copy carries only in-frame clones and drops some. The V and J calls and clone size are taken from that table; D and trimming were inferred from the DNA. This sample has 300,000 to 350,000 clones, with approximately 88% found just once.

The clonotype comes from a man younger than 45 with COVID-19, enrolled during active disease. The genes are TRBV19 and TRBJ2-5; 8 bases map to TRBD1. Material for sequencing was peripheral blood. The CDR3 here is CASSTTPQGAYYPEQETQYF. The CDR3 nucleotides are TGTGCCAGTAGTACAACCCCTCAGGGGGCTTACTACCCTGAACAAGAGACCCAGTACTTC.